One and the same sample provided the 10 T cell receptor beta chains below, sequenced in a study of identical twins. Each CDR3 protein gets one entry after TCRdb re-called the 5' RACE reads with MiXCR. The sample lists under 800,000 distinct CDR3 sequences, 21% occurring once. The same specimen was also included in a second study, on T cells expressing NK-cell markers.

The sequencing sample was made of PBMCs. These receptors came from a woman under 30 in good health.

This clonotype was seen repeatedly, ten times or more. The rearrangement uses TRBV12-3 or TRBV12-4 and TRBJ2-1; 11 nucleotides agree with TRBD2. This CDR3 comprises 15 residues. J gave up 5 bases and V 1 base, and 1 base lay outside the gene matches. The CDR3 loop reads CASSLGLAGNNEQFF. The CDR3 bases are TGTGCCAGCAGTTTAGGACTAGCGGGAAACAATGAGCAGTTCTTC.

This clonotype was seen more than once but under ten times. The rearrangement uses TRBV6-2 or TRBV6-3 and TRBJ2-1; TRBD2 aligns across 13 bases. The CDR3 is 16 residues long. V dropped 6 bases and J dropped 7; count of bases not matched to a gene: 9. Germline CDR1 reads MNHEY; CDR2 reads SVGEGT. The CDR3: CASSTILAGGHNEQFF. The CDR3 coding sequence is TGTGCCAGCAGCACCATACTAGCGGGAGGGCATAATGAGCAGTTCTTC.

The V and J genes are TRBV28 and TRBJ2-3, with D maybe TRBD1 (5 bases). The V gene's germline CDR1 is MDHEN and CDR2 SYDVKM. Trimming stripped 4 bases from V and 3 bases from J, with 14 bases between. This CDR3 has 15 amino acids. CDR3 in DNA: TGTGCCAGCAGTTCTGGGGCTAAGGGGACAGATACGCAGTATTTT. It specifies CASSSGAKGTDTQYF.

V and J are TRBV2 and TRBJ2-3; 9 positions match TRBD2. The CDR3 has 15 amino acids. Germline V gene sequence: CDR1 SNHLY, CDR2 FYNNEI. The junction had 5 bases not matched to a gene; V was cut back by 3 bases and J by 4 bases. CDR3 protein: CASSDQRGASDTQYF. The CDR3 region has the DNA TGTGCCAGCAGTGATCAGCGGGGGGCTTCAGATACGCAGTATTTT.

This chain links TRBV4-1 with TRBJ1-3, with no clear D. With 0 bases removed from V and 0 bases from J, the gap between germline ends came to 15 bases. The germline CDR1 and CDR2 sequences are MGHRA and YSYEKL. This CDR3 comprises 18 residues. CDR3 sequence (DNA): TGCGCCAGCAGCCAAGAAGGGTATCTTGGAATCTCTGGAAACACCATATATTTT. It encodes CASSQEGYLGISGNTIYF.

The chain couples TRBV6-1 to TRBJ2-1, with D perhaps TRBD2 (6 bases). Trimming removed 5 bases from V and 7 bases from J, with 21 bases in between. The germline V gene has CDR1 MNHNS and CDR2 SASEGT. The CDR3 is made up of 16 amino acids. CDR3 in amino acids: CASSRGGALRLNEQFF. The CDR3 coding sequence is TGTGCCAGCAGTCGCGGAGGGGCCCTTCGTTTGAATGAGCAGTTCTTC.

This clonotype was recorded many times. The V and J genes are TRBV6-5 and TRBJ2-2; weak D call: TRBD1 (6 bases). This CDR3 has 15 residues. V was pared by 2 bases and J by 4 bases, with 11 bases between. Germline V CDR1 and CDR2: MNHEY, SVGAGI. Written as DNA, the CDR3 is TGTGCCAGCAGTTACCAGGGACAAGTCACCGGGGAGCTGTTTTTT. Encoded protein: CASSYQGQVTGELFF.

In its sample, this clonotype was seen many times. The V call is TRBV20-1, the J call TRBJ1-1, with D perhaps TRBD1 (6 bases). V lost 5 bases and J lost 4, with 11 bases in between. The CDR3 has 12 residues. Germline V gene lookup returns CDR1 DFQATT and CDR2 SNEGSKA (reference sequence). The CDR3 region is CSARGHSTEAFF. The CDR3 coding sequence is TGCAGTGCTCGGGGACACAGCACTGAAGCTTTCTTT.

Ten or more counts support this clonotype. J is TRBJ1-5 and V is TRBV20-1; a possible D gene is TRBD1 (5 bases). CDR3 size: 13 residues. Trimming took 3 bases from V and 11 from J, leaving 17 bases between them. Germline-derived CDR1 and CDR2 are DFQATT and SNEGSKA (reference sequence). The CDR3 region has the DNA TGCAGTGCTAGCCGGGACGCCGGTCCGGCCCAGCATTTT. This gives the protein CSASRDAGPAQHF.

This clonotype was detected only once. At one end, the junction sequence differs from germline, possibly due to a read error. The rearrangement links TRBV7-9 to TRBJ2-1; 8 bases are shared with TRBD2. The CDR3 length is 17 residues. Germline loops: CDR1 SEHNR, CDR2 FQNEAQ (reference sequence). The CDR3 sequence is CASSLLAGTPSYIEQFF. The CDR3, as DNA: TGTGCCAGCAGCCTCCTAGCGGGCACCCCTTCCTACATTGAGCAGTTCTTC.